The rows below give T cell receptor beta chains drawn from one sample of a study of T cells in Graves' hyperthyroidism and ophthalmopathy. A single record per CDR3 protein comes from TCRdb applying MiXCR to the multiplex PCR reads. The data show roughly 640,000 distinct CDR3 sequences, approximately 15% seen once. Sequenced: blood. These receptors were collected from a middle-aged woman with Graves' ophthalmopathy. Both conserved end residues are trimmed from each CDR3. The order of the fields is CDR3 protein, J gene, V gene, D gene. D genes are given only for firm matches.

CDR3: ASSLAVGLGQYEQY
J: TRBJ2-7
V: TRBV5-1
D: TRBD2

CDR3: ASSERQTMNTEAF
J: TRBJ1-1
V: TRBV6-1
D: NA

CDR3: ASSEVAGLTDTQY
J: TRBJ2-3
V: TRBV6-1
D: NA

CDR3: ASSYTGTGNTGELF
J: TRBJ2-2
V: TRBV5-1
D: TRBD1

CDR3: ASSNAGSSYNPPLH
J: TRBJ1-6
V: TRBV2
D: NA

CDR3: ASSLGQGWGTEAF
J: TRBJ1-1
V: TRBV5-1
D: TRBD1

CDR3: ASSTDRGIQETQY
J: TRBJ2-5
V: TRBV6-1
D: TRBD1

CDR3: ASSYRERNTEAF
J: TRBJ1-1
V: TRBV12-3/TRBV12-4
D: NA

CDR3: ASSQGTSGQETQY
J: TRBJ2-5
V: TRBV3-1
D: TRBD2

CDR3: ARGADSNQPQH
J: TRBJ1-5
V: TRBV27
D: NA

CDR3: AASPEAGGTETQY
J: TRBJ2-5
V: TRBV28
D: TRBD2

CDR3: ASSVGQGGTEAF
J: TRBJ1-1
V: TRBV19
D: TRBD1

CDR3: ASSLFTHEKLF
J: TRBJ1-4
V: TRBV7-8
D: NA

CDR3: ASSPEGRGEKLF
J: TRBJ1-4
V: TRBV18
D: NA

CDR3: ASRSGGSDEKLF
J: TRBJ1-4
V: TRBV19
D: TRBD1

CDR3: ASAPGGALAGARTYEQY
J: TRBJ2-7
V: TRBV19
D: TRBD2

CDR3: AWSVQKAAGTGELF
J: TRBJ2-2
V: TRBV30
D: NA

CDR3: ASNELAGPYNEQF
J: TRBJ2-1
V: TRBV7-8
D: TRBD2

CDR3: SASLHNQETQY
J: TRBJ2-5
V: TRBV20-1
D: NA

CDR3: ASSLVDGVTEAF
J: TRBJ1-1
V: TRBV11-2
D: NA

CDR3: ASSPPWGYPLQETQY
J: TRBJ2-5
V: TRBV3-1
D: NA

CDR3: ASSYKGLRGTEAF
J: TRBJ1-1
V: TRBV3-1
D: NA

CDR3: ASRGTGLGANVLT
J: TRBJ2-6
V: TRBV2
D: TRBD1

CDR3: ASSQALRGEKLF
J: TRBJ1-4
V: TRBV4-1
D: NA

CDR3: ASSISTSGTGELF
J: TRBJ2-2
V: TRBV28
D: TRBD2

CDR3: ASSERPAGDNSPLH
J: TRBJ1-6
V: TRBV2
D: NA

CDR3: ASSLPLYVGEQF
J: TRBJ2-1
V: TRBV11-2
D: NA